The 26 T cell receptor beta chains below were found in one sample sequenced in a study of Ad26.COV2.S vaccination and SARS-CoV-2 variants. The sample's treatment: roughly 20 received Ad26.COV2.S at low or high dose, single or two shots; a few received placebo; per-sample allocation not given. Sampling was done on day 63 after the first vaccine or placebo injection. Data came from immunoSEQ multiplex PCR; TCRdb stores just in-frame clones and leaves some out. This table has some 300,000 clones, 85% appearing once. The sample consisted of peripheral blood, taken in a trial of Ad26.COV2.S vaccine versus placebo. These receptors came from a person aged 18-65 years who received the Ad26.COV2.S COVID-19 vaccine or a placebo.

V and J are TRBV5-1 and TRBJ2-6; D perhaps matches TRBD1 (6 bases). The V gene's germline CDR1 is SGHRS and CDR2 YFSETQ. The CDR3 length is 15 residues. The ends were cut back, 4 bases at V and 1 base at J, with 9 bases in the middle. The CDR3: CASSAQGSGANVLTF. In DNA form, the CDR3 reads TGCGCCAGCAGCGCCCAGGGGTCTGGGGCCAACGTCCTGACTTTC.

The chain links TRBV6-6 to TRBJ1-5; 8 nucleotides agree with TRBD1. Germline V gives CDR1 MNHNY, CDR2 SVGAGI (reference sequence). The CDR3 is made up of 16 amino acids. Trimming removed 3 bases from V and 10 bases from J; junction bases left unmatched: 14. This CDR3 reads CASSYGFGDRTQPQHF. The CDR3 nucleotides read TGTGCCAGCAGTTATGGTTTCGGGGACAGGACACAACCCCAGCATTTT.

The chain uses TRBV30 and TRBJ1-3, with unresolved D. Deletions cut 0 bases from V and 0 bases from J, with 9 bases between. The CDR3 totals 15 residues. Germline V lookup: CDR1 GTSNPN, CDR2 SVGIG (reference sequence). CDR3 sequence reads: CAWSVPRSSGNTIYF. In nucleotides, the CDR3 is TGTGCCTGGAGTGTACCCAGGAGCTCTGGAAACACCATATATTTT.

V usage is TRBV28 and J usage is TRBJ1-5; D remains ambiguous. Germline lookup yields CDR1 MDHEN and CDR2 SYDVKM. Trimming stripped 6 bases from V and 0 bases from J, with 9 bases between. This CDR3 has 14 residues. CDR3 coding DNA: TGTGCCAGCAGAAACCAGGTTAGCAATCAGCCCCAGCATTTT. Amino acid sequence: CASRNQVSNQPQHF.

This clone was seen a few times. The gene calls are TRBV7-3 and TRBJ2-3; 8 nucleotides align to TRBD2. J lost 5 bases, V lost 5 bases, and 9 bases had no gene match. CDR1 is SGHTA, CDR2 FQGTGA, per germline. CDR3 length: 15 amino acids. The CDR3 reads CASSQLRGGVDTQYF. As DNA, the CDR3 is TGTGCCAGCAGCCAGCTACGGGGGGGCGTAGATACGCAGTATTTT.

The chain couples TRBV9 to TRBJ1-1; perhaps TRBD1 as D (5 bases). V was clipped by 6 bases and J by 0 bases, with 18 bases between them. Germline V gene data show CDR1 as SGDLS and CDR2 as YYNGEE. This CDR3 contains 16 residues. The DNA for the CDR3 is TGTGCCAGCACTCCGAGGGGTCGGGGGATGAACACTGAAGCTTTCTTT. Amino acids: CASTPRGRGMNTEAFF.

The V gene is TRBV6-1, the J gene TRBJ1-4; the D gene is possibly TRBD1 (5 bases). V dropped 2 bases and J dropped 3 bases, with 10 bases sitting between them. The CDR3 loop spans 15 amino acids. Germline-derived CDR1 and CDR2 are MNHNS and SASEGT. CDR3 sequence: CASSEPGPSNEKLFF. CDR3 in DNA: TGTGCCAGCAGTGAACCGGGACCCTCTAATGAAAAACTGTTTTTT.

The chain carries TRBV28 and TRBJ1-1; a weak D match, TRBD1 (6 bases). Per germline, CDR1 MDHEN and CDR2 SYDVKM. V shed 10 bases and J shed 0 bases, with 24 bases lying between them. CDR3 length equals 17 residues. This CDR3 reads CATSGGAFSIMNTEAFF. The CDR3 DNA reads TGTGCCACCTCGGGGGGGGCATTTTCCATAATGAACACTGAAGCTTTCTTT.

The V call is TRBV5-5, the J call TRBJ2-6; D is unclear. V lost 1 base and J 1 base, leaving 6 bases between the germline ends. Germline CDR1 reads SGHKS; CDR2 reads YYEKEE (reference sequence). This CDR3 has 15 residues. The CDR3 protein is CASSLSSSGANVLTF. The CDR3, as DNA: TGTGCCAGCAGCTTGTCAAGTTCTGGGGCCAACGTCCTGACTTTC.

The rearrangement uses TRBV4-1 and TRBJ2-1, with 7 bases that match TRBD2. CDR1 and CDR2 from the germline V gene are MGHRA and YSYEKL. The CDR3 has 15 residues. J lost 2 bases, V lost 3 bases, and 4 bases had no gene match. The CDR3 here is CASSHREAPYNEQFF. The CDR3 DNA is TGCGCCAGCAGCCATCGGGAGGCCCCCTACAATGAGCAGTTCTTC.

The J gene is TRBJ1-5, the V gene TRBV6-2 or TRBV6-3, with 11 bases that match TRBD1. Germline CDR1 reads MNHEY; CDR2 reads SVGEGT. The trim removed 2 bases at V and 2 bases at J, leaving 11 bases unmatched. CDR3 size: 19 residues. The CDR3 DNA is TGTGCCAGCAGTTACCGCACCGGGACAGGGGGATTTGGCAATCAGCCCCAGCATTTT. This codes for CASSYRTGTGGFGNQPQHF.

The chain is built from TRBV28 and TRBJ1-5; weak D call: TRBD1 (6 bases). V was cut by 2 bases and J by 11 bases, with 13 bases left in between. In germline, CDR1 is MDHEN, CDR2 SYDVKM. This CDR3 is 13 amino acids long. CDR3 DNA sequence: TGTGCCAGCAGTTTAGAGACAGGTCTGTCCCAGCATTTT. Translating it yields CASSLETGLSQHF.

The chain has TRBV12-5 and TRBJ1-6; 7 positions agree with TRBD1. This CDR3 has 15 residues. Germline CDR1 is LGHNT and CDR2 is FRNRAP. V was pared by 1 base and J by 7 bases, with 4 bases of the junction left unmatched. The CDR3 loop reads CASGLATGPNSPLHF. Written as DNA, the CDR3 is TGTGCTAGTGGTTTGGCGACAGGGCCCAATTCACCCCTCCACTTT.

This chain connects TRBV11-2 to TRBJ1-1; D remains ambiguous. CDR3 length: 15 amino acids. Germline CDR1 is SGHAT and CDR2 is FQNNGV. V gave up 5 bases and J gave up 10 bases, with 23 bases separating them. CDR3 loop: CASSGDFGYDPRAFF. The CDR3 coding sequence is TGTGCCAGCAGCGGTGACTTTGGTTACGACCCCAGAGCTTTCTTT.

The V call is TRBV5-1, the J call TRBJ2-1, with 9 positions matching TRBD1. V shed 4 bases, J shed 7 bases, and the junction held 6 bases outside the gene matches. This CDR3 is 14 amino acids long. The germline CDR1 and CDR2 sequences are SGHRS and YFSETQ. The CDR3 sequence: CASSRGQGFNEQFF. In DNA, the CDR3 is TGCGCCAGCAGCAGAGGACAGGGGTTTAATGAGCAGTTCTTC.

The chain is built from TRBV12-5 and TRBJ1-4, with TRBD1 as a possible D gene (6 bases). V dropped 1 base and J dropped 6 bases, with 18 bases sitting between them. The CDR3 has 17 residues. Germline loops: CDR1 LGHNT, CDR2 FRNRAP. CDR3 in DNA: TGTGCTAGTGGTTTGGGGGCCGGGGGCGGTATTTATGAAAAACTGTTTTTT. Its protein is CASGLGAGGGIYEKLFF.

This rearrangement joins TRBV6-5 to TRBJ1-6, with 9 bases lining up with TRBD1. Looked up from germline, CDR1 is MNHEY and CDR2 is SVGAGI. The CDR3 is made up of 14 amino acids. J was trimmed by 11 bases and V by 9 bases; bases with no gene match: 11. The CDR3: CASTKTGGNPPLHF. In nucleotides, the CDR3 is TGTGCCAGTACCAAAACAGGGGGCAATCCACCCCTCCACTTT.

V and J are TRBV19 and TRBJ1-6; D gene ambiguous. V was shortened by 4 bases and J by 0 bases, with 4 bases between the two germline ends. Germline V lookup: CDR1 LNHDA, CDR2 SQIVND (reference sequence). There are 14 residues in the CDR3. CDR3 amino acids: CASSTSSYNSPLHF. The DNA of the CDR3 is TGTGCCAGTAGTACTAGCTCCTATAATTCACCCCTCCACTTT.

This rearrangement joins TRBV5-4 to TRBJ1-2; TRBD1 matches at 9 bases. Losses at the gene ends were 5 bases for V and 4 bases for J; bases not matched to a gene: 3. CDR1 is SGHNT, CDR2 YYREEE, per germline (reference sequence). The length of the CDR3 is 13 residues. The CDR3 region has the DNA TGTGCCAGCAGGGTGGACAGGGGCTATGGCTACACCTTC. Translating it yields CASRVDRGYGYTF. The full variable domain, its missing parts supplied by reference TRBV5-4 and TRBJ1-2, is ETGVTQSPTHLIKTRGQQVTLRCSSQSGHNTVSWYQQALGQGPQFIFQYYREEENGRGNFPPRFSGLQFPNYSSELNVNALELDDSALYLCASRVDRGYGYTFGSGTRLTVV.

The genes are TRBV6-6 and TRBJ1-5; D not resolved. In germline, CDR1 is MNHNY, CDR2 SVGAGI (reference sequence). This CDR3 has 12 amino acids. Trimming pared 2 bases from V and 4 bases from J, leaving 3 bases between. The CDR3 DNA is TGTGCCAGCAGTTACGAGAATCAGCCCCAGCATTTT. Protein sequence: CASSYENQPQHF.

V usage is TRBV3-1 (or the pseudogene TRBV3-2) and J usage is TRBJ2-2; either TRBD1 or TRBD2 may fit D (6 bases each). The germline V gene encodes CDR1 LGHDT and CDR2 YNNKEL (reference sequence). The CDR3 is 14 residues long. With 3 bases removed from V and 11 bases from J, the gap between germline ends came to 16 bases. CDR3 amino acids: CASSHSPGAPELFF. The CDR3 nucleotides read TGTGCCAGCAGCCACTCCCCGGGGGCGCCCGAGCTGTTTTTT.

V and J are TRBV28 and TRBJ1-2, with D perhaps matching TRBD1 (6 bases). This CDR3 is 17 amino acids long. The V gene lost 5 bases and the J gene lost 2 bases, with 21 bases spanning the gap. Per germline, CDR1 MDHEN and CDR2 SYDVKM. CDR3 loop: CASSPPSPSGGNYGYTF. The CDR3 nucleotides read TGTGCCAGCAGTCCTCCGTCCCCAAGCGGGGGCAACTATGGCTACACCTTC.

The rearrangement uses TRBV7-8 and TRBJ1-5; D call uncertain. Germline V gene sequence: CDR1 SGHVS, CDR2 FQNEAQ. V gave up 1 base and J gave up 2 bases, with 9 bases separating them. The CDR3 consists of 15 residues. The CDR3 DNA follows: TGTGCCAGCAGCTTAGACCGGAGGGGCAATCAGCCCCAGCATTTT. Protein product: CASSLDRRGNQPQHF.

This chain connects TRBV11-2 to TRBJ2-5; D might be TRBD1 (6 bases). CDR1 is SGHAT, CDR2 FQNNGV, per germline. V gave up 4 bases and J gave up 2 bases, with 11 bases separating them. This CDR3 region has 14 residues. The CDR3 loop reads CASSSVQGQETQYF. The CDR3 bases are TGTGCCAGCAGCTCGGTTCAGGGGCAAGAGACCCAGTACTTC.

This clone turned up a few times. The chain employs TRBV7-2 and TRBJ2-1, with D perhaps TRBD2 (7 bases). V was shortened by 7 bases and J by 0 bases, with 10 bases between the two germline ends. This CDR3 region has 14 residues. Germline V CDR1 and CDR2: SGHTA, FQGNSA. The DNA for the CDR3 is TGTGCCAGCAAGAGGGGGGGCTCCTACAATGAGCAGTTCTTC. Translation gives CASKRGGSYNEQFF.

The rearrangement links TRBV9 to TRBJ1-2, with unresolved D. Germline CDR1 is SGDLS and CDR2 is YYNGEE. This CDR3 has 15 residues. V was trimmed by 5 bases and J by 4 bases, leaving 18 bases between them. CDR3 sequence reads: CASSLSLLEPYGYTF. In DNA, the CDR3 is TGTGCCAGCAGTCTCAGTCTGCTCGAACCCTATGGCTACACCTTC.